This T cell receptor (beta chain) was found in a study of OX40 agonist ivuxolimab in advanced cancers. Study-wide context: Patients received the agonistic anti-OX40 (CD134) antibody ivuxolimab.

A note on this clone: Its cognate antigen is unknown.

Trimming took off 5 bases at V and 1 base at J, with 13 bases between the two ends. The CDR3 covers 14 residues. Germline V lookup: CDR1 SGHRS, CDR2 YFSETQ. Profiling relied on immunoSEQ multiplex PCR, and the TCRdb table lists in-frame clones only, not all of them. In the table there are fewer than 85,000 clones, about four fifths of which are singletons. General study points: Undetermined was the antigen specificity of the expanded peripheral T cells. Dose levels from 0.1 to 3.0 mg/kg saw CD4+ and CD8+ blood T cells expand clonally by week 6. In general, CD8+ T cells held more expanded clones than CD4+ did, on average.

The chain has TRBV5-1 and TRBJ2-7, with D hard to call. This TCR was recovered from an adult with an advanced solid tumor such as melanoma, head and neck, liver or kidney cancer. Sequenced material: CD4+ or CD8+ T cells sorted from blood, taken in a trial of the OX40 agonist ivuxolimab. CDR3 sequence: CASRRVPESYEQYF. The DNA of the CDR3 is TGCGCCAGCAGGAGAGTCCCCGAATCCTACGAGCAGTACTTC.